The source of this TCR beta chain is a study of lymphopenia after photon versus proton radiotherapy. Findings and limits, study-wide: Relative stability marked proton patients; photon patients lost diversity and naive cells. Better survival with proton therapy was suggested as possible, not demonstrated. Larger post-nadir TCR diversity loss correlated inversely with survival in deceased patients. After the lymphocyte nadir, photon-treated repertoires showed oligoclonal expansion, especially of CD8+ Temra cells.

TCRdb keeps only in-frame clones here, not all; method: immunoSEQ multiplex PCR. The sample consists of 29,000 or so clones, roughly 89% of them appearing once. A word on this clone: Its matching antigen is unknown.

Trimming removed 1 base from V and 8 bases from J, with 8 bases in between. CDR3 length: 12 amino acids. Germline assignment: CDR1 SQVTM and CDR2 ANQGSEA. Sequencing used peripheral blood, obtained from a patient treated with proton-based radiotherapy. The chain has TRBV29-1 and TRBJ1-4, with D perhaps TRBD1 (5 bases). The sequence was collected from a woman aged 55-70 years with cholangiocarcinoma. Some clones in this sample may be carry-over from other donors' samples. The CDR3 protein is CSVEGDLEKLFF. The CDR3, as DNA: TGCAGCGTTGAAGGGGACCTAGAAAAACTGTTTTTT.